These 25 T cell receptor beta chains were sequenced from one sample in a study of blood T cells in healthy people across ages. A second 7 to 11 cycle PCR used barcoded and J-beta primers. TCRdb passed the 5' RACE reads through MiXCR, listing each CDR3 protein once. The table shows about 970,000 distinct CDR3 sequences, with roughly 47% occurring only once. The sequenced sample was blood. These TCRs come from a woman aged 55-69 years in good health.

The J gene is TRBJ2-3, the V gene TRBV6-2 or TRBV6-3, with 11 bases identical to TRBD1. This CDR3 spans 14 amino acids. Germline values: CDR1 MNHEY, CDR2 SVGEGT. V lost 6 bases, J lost 1 base, and 0 bases stayed unmatched. CDR3 amino acids: CASRDRGRTDTQYF. The CDR3 DNA follows: TGTGCCAGCAGGGACAGGGGGCGCACAGATACGCAGTATTTT.

The chain is built from TRBV4-2 and TRBJ2-1; 9 bases align to TRBD2. Losses at the gene ends were 3 bases for V and 4 bases for J; bases not matched to a gene: 4. The CDR3 totals 15 residues. Germline CDR1 is LGHNA and CDR2 is YNFKEQ. The DNA of the CDR3 is TGTGCCAGCAGCCAGACTAGCGGCCATTACAATGAGCAGTTCTTC. Encoded protein: CASSQTSGHYNEQFF.

The rearrangement uses TRBV5-1 and TRBJ1-6; tentatively, D is TRBD1 (6 bases). CDR3 size: 15 residues. Looked up from germline, CDR1 is SGHRS and CDR2 is YFSETQ. With 0 bases removed from V and 9 bases from J, the gap between germline ends came to 13 bases. The CDR3, as DNA: TGCGCCAGCAGCTTGGTCGACAGGTTGGGTTCACCCCTCCACTTT. Amino acid sequence: CASSLVDRLGSPLHF.

The chain has TRBV9 and TRBJ2-1, with a possible D match to TRBD2 (6 bases). Germline CDR1 is SGDLS and CDR2 is YYNGEE. Trimming took 0 bases from V and 4 from J, leaving 11 bases between them. This CDR3 is 15 amino acids long. The CDR3 loop is CASSVATGVYNEQFF. The CDR3, as DNA: TGTGCCAGCAGCGTAGCAACGGGAGTTTACAATGAGCAGTTCTTC.

This clonotype has just a few counts. Because the CDR3's place on the DNA is in doubt, the DNA is left out and the CDR3 is given as listed by TCRdb. The chain couples TRBV5-1 to TRBJ2-5; no DNA check was done on the table's D call, TRBD1. Counting both end residues, the CDR3 totals 17 amino acids. Germline loops: CDR1 SGHRS, CDR2 YFSETQ. The CDR3 here is CASSLRPGQGFLETQYF.

The chain carries TRBV12-3 or TRBV12-4 and TRBJ2-5; weak D call: TRBD1 (5 bases). The CDR3 totals 16 residues. V lost 5 bases to trimming and J lost 11 bases, with 27 bases between them. The CDR3 here is CASSLGGAIGPNEQYF. The CDR3 DNA reads TGTGCCAGCAGTCTGGGTGGGGCGATTGGGCCTAATGAGCAGTACTTC.

This clonotype was recorded a few times. The chain couples TRBV20-1 to TRBJ1-2; D gene unclear. The V and J ends lost 3 bases and 4 bases respectively, with 9 bases between them. The CDR3 is 12 amino acids. CDR1 DFQATT and CDR2 SNEGSKA come from the germline V gene (reference sequence). CDR3 loop: CSARRAGYGYTF. The CDR3 DNA sequence: TGCAGTGCTAGGAGGGCTGGCTATGGCTACACCTTC.

The chain has TRBV5-1 and TRBJ1-2, with D uncertain. The CDR3 is made up of 11 amino acids. CDR1 SGHRS and CDR2 YFSETQ come from the germline V gene. The ends were cut back, 5 bases at V and 8 bases at J, with 10 bases in the middle. CDR3 residues: CASREAGGYTF. For the CDR3, the DNA is TGCGCCAGCAGAGAGGCGGGGGGCTACACCTTC.

In this sample, this clonotype turned up once. CDR3 bases: TGTGCCAGCAGGGACAGGGGAGGCCCTGGGGCCAACGTCCTGACTTTC. Its translation is CASRDRGGPGANVLTF. The chain uses TRBV27 and TRBJ2-6; 9 bases agree with TRBD1. This CDR3 is 16 amino acids long. V dropped 6 bases and J dropped 2; count of bases not matched to a gene: 5. Germline V gene sequence: CDR1 MNHEY, CDR2 SMNVEV (reference sequence).

The chain couples TRBV20-1 to TRBJ2-7; D perhaps matches TRBD1 (5 bases). Between the trimmed V and J ends, which lost 5 bases and 0 bases, there was a span of 17 bases. This CDR3 has 15 amino acids. Per germline, CDR1 DFQATT and CDR2 SNEGSKA (reference sequence). The CDR3 spells CSAPLPRGSSYEQYF. The CDR3 nucleotides are TGCAGTGCTCCCTTACCAAGGGGATCCTCCTACGAGCAGTACTTC.

The table lists this clonotype with a few counts. This chain uses TRBV7-2 with TRBJ2-5, with unresolved D. Germline V gene data show CDR1 as SGHTA and CDR2 as FQGNSA. The CDR3 is 12 amino acids. V gave up 4 bases and J gave up 5 bases, with 8 bases separating them. The CDR3: CASSSDYETQYF. The CDR3 DNA sequence: TGTGCCAGCAGCTCGGATTATGAGACCCAGTACTTC.

This rearrangement joins TRBV7-2 to TRBJ2-7; a weak D match, TRBD2 (5 bases). The germline V and J ends were trimmed by 5 bases and 4 bases, with 15 bases remaining between them. The CDR3 has 14 amino acids. Germline V gene data show CDR1 as SGHTA and CDR2 as FQGNSA. The CDR3, as DNA: TGTGCCAGCAGCCTACCTACGGAGGCATACGAGCAGTACTTC. Residues: CASSLPTEAYEQYF. Looking up the rest from reference TRBV7-2 and TRBJ2-7 gives the full variable domain: GAGVSQSPSNKVTEKGKDVELRCDPISGHTALYWYRQSLGQGLEFLIYFQGNSAPDKSGLPSDRFSAERTGGSVSTLTIQRTQQEDSAVYLCASSLPTEAYEQYFGPGTRLTVT.

This clonotype appeared a single time. V usage is TRBV9 and J usage is TRBJ1-5, with a weak D call TRBD1 (5 bases). This CDR3 contains 15 residues. Germline lookup yields CDR1 SGDLS and CDR2 YYNGEE. Trimming removed 2 bases from V and 1 base from J, with 10 bases in between. The CDR3 is CASSVSGASNQPQHF. CDR3 nucleotides: TGTGCCAGCAGCGTCTCCGGGGCAAGCAATCAGCCCCAGCATTTT.

V usage is TRBV28 and J usage is TRBJ2-2; D call uncertain. The V end lost 10 bases, the J end lost 3 bases, and 15 bases lay between the germline ends. The CDR3 is 14 amino acids. Germline V gene lookup returns CDR1 MDHEN and CDR2 SYDVKM. The CDR3 DNA is TGTGCCACTTCTCCCCCGTGGGACACCGGGGAGCTGTTTTTT. Its protein is CATSPPWDTGELFF. The whole variable domain, filled in from reference TRBV28 and TRBJ2-2, reads DVKVTQSSRYLVKRTGEKVFLECVQDMDHENMFWYRQDPGLGLRLIYFSYDVKMKEKGDIPEGYSVSREKKERFSLILESASTNQTSMYLCATSPPWDTGELFFGEGSRLTVL.

There are a few counts of this clonotype. The CDR3 nucleotides read TGCGCCAGCAGCCAAAGAACAGGGGCTTCCTACGAGCAGTACTTC. Translating gives CASSQRTGASYEQYF. The rearrangement links TRBV4-3 to TRBJ2-7; the match to TRBD1 covers 7 bases. Germline CDR1 LGHNA, CDR2 YSLEER. V trimming: 2 bases; J trimming: 1 base; junction bases outside the gene matches: 5. This CDR3 has 15 amino acids.

The chain uses TRBV12-3 or TRBV12-4 and TRBJ2-3; possible D gene TRBD2, 5 bases. CDR3 size: 16 residues. Deletions cut 11 bases from V and 4 bases from J, with 25 bases between. As DNA, the CDR3 is TGTGCCTCAAAAGATCGGGGAAGTCCCCGAGCAGATACGCAGTATTTT. It translates to CASKDRGSPRADTQYF.

The V and J genes are TRBV20-1 and TRBJ1-2; a possible D gene is TRBD1 (5 bases). CDR3 length: 14 amino acids. Germline V gene sequence: CDR1 DFQATT, CDR2 SNEGSKA (reference sequence). The V and J ends lost 2 bases and 5 bases respectively, with 15 bases between them. CDR3 sequence reads: CSARPNLGRYGYTF. The CDR3 DNA sequence: TGCAGTGCTAGACCCAATCTGGGGCGTTATGGCTACACCTTC.

Comment on this clonotype: A much larger clone lies a single base off, so this may be a read error. V and J are TRBV29-1 and TRBJ2-5; D is unclear. V was pared by 4 bases and J by 13 bases, with 19 bases between. The CDR3 has 12 residues. CDR1 is SQVTM, CDR2 ANQGSEA, per germline. The CDR3 protein is CSVGVSSYELYF. CDR3 nucleotides: TGCAGCGTTGGGGTCAGCTCCTACGAGCTGTACTTC.

V is TRBV6-6 and J is TRBJ2-7; D uncertain. CDR3 size: 14 residues. The germline gives CDR1 MNHNY, CDR2 SVGAGI (reference sequence). Between the trimmed V and J ends, which lost 0 bases and 3 bases, there was a span of 9 bases. This CDR3 reads CASSYSVGLYEQYF. CDR3 DNA sequence: TGTGCCAGCAGTTACTCGGTGGGCCTCTACGAGCAGTACTTC.

The chain uses TRBV4-1 and TRBJ2-5, with 8 bases lining up with TRBD2. Germline CDR1 and CDR2: MGHRA and YSYEKL. This CDR3 is built from 16 residues. V lost 0 bases and J lost 5; bases outside the gene matches: 8. CDR3 DNA: TGCGCCAGCAGCCAAGAGCGAGCGGGAGAGGCGGAGACCCAGTACTTC. Translated, it gives CASSQERAGEAETQYF.

This chain joins TRBV25-1 and TRBJ2-2; possibly TRBD2 for D (6 bases). Trimming left V 7 bases short and J 4 bases short, with 10 bases between. The CDR3 is 13 amino acids. Germline loops: CDR1 MGHDK, CDR2 SYGVNS. CDR3 amino acids: CASTGLPTGELFF. Written as DNA, the CDR3 is TGTGCCAGCACAGGACTACCCACCGGGGAGCTGTTTTTT.

The chain couples TRBV28 to TRBJ1-4; 9 bases map to TRBD1. CDR3 length: 16 amino acids. Germline loops: CDR1 MDHEN, CDR2 SYDVKM. V was pared by 5 bases and J by 8 bases, with 12 bases of the junction left unmatched. The CDR3 coding sequence is TGTGCCAGCAGTCGGGACAGGGCAAACTCTAGGGAAAAACTGTTTTTT. Amino acids: CASSRDRANSREKLFF.

Note on this clonotype: An end of the junction does not agree with germline; a read error may underlie this. CDR3 bases: TGTGCCACCAGCGGAGGACAGGTCTCTGGGGTCAACGTCCTGACTTTC. Residues: CATSGGQVSGVNVLTF. The genes are TRBV15 and TRBJ2-6, with TRBD1 identical over 7 bases. CDR1 and CDR2 (germline): LNHNV, YYDKDF (reference sequence). CDR3 size: 16 residues. Filled out from reference TRBV15 and TRBJ2-6, the complete variable domain reads DAMVIQNPRYQVTQFGKPVTLSCSQTLNHNVMYWYQQKSSQAPKLLFHYYDKDFNNEADTPDNFQSRRPNTSFCFLDIRSPGLGDTAMYLCATSGGQVSGVNVLTFGAGSRLTVL.

The V and J genes are TRBV29-1 and TRBJ2-5; D is possibly TRBD2 (6 bases). With 7 bases removed from V and 11 bases from J, the gap between germline ends came to 26 bases. The CDR3 consists of 14 residues. Per germline, CDR1 SQVTM and CDR2 ANQGSEA. The CDR3 DNA reads as TGCAGCGCACCGGGAGTCCGGGTCAATCGTGAGCAGTACTTC. Amino acids: CSAPGVRVNREQYF.

The chain carries TRBV20-1 and TRBJ2-1; D ambiguous. This CDR3 comprises 12 residues. Per the germline V gene, CDR1 is DFQATT and CDR2 is SNEGSKA (reference sequence). Trimming cost V 3 bases and J 7 bases, with 10 bases left between them. The CDR3 spells CSASNRRNEQFF. Here the CDR3 DNA reads TGCAGTGCTAGCAACAGACGGAATGAGCAGTTCTTC.